The 8 T cell receptor beta chains presented below share a single source sample, sequenced in a study of Tregs in tolerant kidney transplant recipients. Profiling relied on immunoSEQ multiplex PCR, and the TCRdb table lists in-frame clones only, not all of them. Its clone listing holds about 48,000 clones. The input for sequencing was CD4+ T cells from blood, taken before the transplant. These receptors were obtained from a human donor who received a combined kidney and bone marrow transplant.

About this clone: From the germline J gene comes the end of the CDR3, since the read stops 3 residues before it. The V call is TRBV7-2, the J call TRBJ2-2; TRBD2 matches at 10 bases. J lost 8 bases, V lost 3 bases, and 3 bases had no gene match. The CDR3 is made up of 14 amino acids. Germline CDR1 is SGHTA and CDR2 is FQGNSA. This CDR3 reads CASSFTSGMGELFF. The CDR3 DNA, read in part, is TGTGCCAGCAGCTTCACTAGCGGGATGGGGGAG.

Points on this clone: The CDR3 is cut off 3 residues early in the read; its end comes from the germline J gene. The chain joins TRBV19 to TRBJ2-2; D gene unclear. CDR1 is LNHDA and CDR2 is SQIVND in the germline V gene (reference sequence). Trimming shortened V by 7 bases and J by 7 bases, and 16 bases separated the two germline ends. The length of the CDR3 is 14 residues. The CDR3 spells CASTKVQRSGELFF. The DNA read from the CDR3 is TGTGCCAGTACCAAAGTACAGAGAAGCGGGGAG.

As for this clone: Read data end 3 residues before the CDR3 end; the end is taken from the germline J gene. V gene TRBV13 combines with J gene TRBJ2-5; 7 positions match TRBD1. Germline V gives CDR1 PRHDT, CDR2 FYEKMQ (reference sequence). Losses at the gene ends were 4 bases for V and 4 bases for J; bases not matched to a gene: 15. This CDR3 spans 17 amino acids. CDR3 protein: CASSSIRQGVNLETQYF. Partial CDR3 DNA: TGTGCCAGCAGCTCCATACGGCAGGGGGTGAACTTAGAGACC.

As regards this clone: With the read ending 3 residues before the CDR3 end, the germline J gene is used to fill in that end. The J gene is TRBJ1-2, the V gene TRBV2; D is undetermined. Germline loops: CDR1 SNHLY, CDR2 FYNNEI. Trimming stripped 2 bases from V and 0 bases from J, with 10 bases between. This CDR3 has 15 amino acids. The CDR3 DNA, read in part, is TGTGCCAGCAGTGAATCTGGCAGGACTAACTATGGC. It is translated as CASSESGRTNYG. The full-length CDR3 reads as CASSESGRTNYGYTF.

Turning to this clone: Sequencing ends 3 residues short of the CDR3 end; the germline J gene provides the rest. The chain is built from TRBV30 and TRBJ2-5; D is unclear. The CDR3 sequence is 12 residues long. Looked up from germline, CDR1 is GTSNPN and CDR2 is SVGIG (reference sequence). V lost 4 bases, J lost 1 base, and 7 bases lay in between. The CDR3 sequence is CAWNTGQETQYF. The sequenced part of the CDR3 DNA is TGTGCCTGGAATACGGGCCAAGAGACC.

With regard to this clone: The read halts 3 residues ahead of the CDR3 end, with the missing end drawn from the germline J gene. The genes are TRBV14 and TRBJ2-1; 9 bases match TRBD2. The CDR3 consists of 15 residues. With V trimmed by 3 bases and J by 4 bases, 4 bases remained unmatched. Germline lookup yields CDR1 SGHDN and CDR2 FVKESK. The CDR3 sequence is CASSQGLAGYNEQFF. CDR3 bases read: TGTGCCAGCAGCCAGGGGCTAGCGGGATACAATGAG.

In regard to this clone: The CDR3 end falls 3 residues outside the read, so it is completed with the germline J gene. The rearrangement joins TRBV19 to TRBJ2-1; 14 positions match TRBD2. V was pared by 5 bases and J by 9 bases, with 12 bases of the junction left unmatched. The CDR3 extends over 17 amino acids. From germline, CDR1 is LNHDA and CDR2 SQIVND (reference sequence). The CDR3 here is CASSRQLGLAGVLEQFF. The CDR3 bases that were read are TGTGCCAGTAGTCGCCAGTTGGGACTAGCGGGAGTGCTTGAG. Using reference TRBV19 and TRBJ2-1 for the parts outside the CDR3, the full variable domain is DGGITQSPKYLFRKEGQNVTLSCEQNLNHDAMYWYRQDPGQGLRLIYYSQIVNDFQKGDIAEGYSVSREKKESFPLTVTSAQKNPTAFYLCASSRQLGLAGVLEQFFGPGTRLTVL.

For this clone: With the read ending 3 residues before the CDR3 end, the germline J gene is used to fill in that end. The chain employs TRBV5-6 and TRBJ2-7, with D uncertain. V lost 1 base and J lost 4, with 6 bases in between. Germline V CDR1 and CDR2: SGHDT, YYEEEE. The CDR3 sequence is 12 residues long. Here the CDR3 reads CASSLPGYEQYF. CDR3 bases read: TGTGCCAGCAGCTTGCCGGGTTACGAG.